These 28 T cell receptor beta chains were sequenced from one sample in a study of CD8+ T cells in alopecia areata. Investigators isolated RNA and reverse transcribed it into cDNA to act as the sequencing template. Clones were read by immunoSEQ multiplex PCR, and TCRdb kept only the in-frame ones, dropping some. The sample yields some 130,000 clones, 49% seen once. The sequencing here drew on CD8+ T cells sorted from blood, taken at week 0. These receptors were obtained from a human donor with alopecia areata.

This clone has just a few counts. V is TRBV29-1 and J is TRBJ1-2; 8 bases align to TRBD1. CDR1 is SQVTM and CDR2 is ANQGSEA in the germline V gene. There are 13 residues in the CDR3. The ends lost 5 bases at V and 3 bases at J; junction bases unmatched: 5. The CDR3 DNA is TGCAGCGTTTTAGGACAGGGAGACTATGGCTACACCTTC. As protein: CSVLGQGDYGYTF.

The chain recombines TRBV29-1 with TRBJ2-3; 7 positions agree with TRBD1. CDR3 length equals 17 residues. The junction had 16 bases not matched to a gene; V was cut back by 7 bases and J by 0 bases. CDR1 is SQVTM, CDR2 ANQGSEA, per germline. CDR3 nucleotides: TGCAGCGCCCAACGACAGACAGGGTCCCCTAGCACAGATACGCAGTATTTT. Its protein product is CSAQRQTGSPSTDTQYF.

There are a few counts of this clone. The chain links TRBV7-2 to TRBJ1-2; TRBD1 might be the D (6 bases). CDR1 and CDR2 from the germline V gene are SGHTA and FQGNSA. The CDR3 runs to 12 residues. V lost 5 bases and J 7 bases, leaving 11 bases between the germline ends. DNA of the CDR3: TGTGCCAGCAGCACAGGGTCCCTTGGCTACACCTTC. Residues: CASSTGSLGYTF.

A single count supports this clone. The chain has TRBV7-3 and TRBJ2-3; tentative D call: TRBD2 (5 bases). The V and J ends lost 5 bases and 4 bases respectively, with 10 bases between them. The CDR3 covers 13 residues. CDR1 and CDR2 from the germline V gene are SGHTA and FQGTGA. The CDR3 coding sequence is TGTGCCAGCAGCCGAGGACTGGCAGATACGCAGTATTTT. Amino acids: CASSRGLADTQYF.

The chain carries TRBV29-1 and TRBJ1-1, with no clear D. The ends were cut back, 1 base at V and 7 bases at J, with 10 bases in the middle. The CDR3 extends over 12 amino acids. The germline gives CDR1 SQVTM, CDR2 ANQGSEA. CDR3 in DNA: TGCAGCGTTGAAGCCCCCGGAGTTGAAGCTTTCTTT. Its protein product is CSVEAPGVEAFF.

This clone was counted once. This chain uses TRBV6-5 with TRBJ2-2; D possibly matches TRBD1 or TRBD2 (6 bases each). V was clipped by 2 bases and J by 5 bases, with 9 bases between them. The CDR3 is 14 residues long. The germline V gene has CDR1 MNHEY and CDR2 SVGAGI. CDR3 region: CASSYGGRTGELFF. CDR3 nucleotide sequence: TGTGCCAGCAGTTACGGGGGGCGAACCGGGGAGCTGTTTTTT.

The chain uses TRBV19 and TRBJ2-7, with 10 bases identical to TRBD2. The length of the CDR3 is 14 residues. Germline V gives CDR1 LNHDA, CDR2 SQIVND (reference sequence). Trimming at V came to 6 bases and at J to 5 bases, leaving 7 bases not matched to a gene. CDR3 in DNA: TGTGCCAGTAGCATGTTAGCGGGGGGCGACGAGCAGTACTTC. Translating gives CASSMLAGGDEQYF.

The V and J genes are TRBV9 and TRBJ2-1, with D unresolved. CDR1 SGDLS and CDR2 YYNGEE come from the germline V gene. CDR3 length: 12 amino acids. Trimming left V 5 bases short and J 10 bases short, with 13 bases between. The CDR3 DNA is TGTGCCAGCAGGGGTCTGGCGCCGGAGCAGTTCTTC. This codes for CASRGLAPEQFF.

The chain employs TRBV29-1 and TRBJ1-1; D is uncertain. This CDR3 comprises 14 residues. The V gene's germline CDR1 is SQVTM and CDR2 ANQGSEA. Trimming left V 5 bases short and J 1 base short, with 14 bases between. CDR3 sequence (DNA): TGCAGCGTTAAGGTTGGGAGGGCGAACACTGAAGCTTTCTTT. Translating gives CSVKVGRANTEAFF.

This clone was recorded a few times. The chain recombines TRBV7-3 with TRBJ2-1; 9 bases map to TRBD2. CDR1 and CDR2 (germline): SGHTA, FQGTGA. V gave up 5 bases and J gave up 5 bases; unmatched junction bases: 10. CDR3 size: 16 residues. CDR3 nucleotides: TGTGCCAGCAGCCAAGATAGCCTAGCGGGGCACAATGAGCAGTTCTTC. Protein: CASSQDSLAGHNEQFF. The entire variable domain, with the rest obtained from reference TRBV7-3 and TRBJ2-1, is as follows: GAGVSQTPSNKVTEKGKYVELRCDPISGHTALYWYRQSLGQGPEFLIYFQGTGAADDSGLPNDRFFAVRPEGSVSTLKIQRTERGDSAVYLCASSQDSLAGHNEQFFGPGTRLTVL.

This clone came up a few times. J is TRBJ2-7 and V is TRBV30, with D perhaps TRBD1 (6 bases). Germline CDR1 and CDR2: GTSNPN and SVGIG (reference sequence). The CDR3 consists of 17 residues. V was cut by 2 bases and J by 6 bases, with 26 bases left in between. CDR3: CAWSFPRYRADDGEQYF. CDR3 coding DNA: TGTGCCTGGAGTTTCCCCCGGTACAGGGCTGATGATGGCGAGCAGTACTTC.

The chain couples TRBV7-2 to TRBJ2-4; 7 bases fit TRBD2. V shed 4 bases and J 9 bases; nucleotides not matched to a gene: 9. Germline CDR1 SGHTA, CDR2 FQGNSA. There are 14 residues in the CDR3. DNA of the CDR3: TGTGCCAGCAGCTCGAGGACTAGTTTGGGCATTCAGTACTTC. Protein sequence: CASSSRTSLGIQYF.

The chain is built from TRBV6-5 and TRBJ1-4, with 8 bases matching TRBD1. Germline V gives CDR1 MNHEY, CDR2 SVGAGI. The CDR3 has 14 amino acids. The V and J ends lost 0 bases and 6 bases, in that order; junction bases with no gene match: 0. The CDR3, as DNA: TGTGCCAGCAGTTACTCGACAGGGGATGAAAAACTGTTTTTT. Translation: CASSYSTGDEKLFF.

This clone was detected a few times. This CDR3 reads CANQHRIEGYEQYF. CDR3 bases: TGTGCCAACCAACACCGAATCGAAGGCTACGAGCAGTACTTC. This rearrangement joins TRBV2 to TRBJ2-7; unclear D gene. In germline, CDR1 is SNHLY, CDR2 FYNNEI. The CDR3 covers 14 residues. The ends were cut back, 10 bases at V and 3 bases at J, with 19 bases in the middle.

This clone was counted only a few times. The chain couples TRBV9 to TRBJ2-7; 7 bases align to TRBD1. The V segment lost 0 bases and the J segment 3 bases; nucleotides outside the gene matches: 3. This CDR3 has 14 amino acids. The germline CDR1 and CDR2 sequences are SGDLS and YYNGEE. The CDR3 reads CASSVVAGGYEQYF. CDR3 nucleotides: TGTGCCAGCAGCGTAGTTGCAGGGGGCTACGAGCAGTACTTC.

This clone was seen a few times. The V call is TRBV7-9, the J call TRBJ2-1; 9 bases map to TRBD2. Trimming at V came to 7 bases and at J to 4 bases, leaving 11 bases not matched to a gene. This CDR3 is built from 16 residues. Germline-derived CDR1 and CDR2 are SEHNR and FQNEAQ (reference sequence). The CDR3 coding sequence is TGTGCCAGCACCGTTAGTAGCGGGGGCCTTTACAATGAGCAGTTCTTC. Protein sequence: CASTVSSGGLYNEQFF.

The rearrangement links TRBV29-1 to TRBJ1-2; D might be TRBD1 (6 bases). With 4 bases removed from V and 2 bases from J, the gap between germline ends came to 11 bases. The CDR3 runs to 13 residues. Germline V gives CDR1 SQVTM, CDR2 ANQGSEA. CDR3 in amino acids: CSVGEQGNYGYTF. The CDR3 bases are TGCAGCGTTGGGGAACAGGGAAACTATGGCTACACCTTC.

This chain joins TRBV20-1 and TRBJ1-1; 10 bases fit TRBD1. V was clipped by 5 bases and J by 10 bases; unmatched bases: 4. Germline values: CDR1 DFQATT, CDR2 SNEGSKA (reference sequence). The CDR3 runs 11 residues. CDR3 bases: TGCAGTGCTGACAGGGGGCGCGTAGCTTTCTTT. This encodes CSADRGRVAFF.

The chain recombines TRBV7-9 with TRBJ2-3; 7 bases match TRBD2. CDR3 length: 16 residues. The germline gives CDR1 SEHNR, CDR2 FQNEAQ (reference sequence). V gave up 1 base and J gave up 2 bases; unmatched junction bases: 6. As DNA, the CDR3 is TGTGCCAGCAGCTTAGGCCCAGCGGGGAACACAGATACGCAGTATTTT. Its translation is CASSLGPAGNTDTQYF. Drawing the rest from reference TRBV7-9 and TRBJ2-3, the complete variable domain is DTGVSQNPRHKITKRGQNVTFRCDPISEHNRLYWYRQTLGQGPEFLTYFQNEAQLEKSRLLSDRFSAERPKGSFSTLEIQRTEQGDSAMYLCASSLGPAGNTDTQYFGPGTRLTVL.

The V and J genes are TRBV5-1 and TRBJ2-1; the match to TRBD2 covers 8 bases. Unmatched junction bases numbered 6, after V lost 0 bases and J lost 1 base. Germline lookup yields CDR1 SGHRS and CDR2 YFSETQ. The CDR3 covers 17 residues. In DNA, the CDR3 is TGCGCCAGCAGCTTGGTTGCTAGCGGGCGTTCCTACAATGAGCAGTTCTTC. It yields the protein CASSLVASGRSYNEQFF.

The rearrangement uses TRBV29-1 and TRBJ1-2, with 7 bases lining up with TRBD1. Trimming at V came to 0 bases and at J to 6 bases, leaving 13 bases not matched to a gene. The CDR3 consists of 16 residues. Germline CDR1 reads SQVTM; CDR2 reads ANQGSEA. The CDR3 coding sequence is TGCAGCGTTGAAGATCTTCAGGAGGGGGCGGGCCATGGCTACACCTTC. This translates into CSVEDLQEGAGHGYTF.

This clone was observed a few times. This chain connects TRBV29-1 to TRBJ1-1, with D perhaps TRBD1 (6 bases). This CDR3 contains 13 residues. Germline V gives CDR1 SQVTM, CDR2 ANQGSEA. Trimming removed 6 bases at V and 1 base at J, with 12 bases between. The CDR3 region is CSVPTGPNTEAFF. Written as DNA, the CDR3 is TGCAGCGTGCCGACAGGCCCGAACACTGAAGCTTTCTTT.

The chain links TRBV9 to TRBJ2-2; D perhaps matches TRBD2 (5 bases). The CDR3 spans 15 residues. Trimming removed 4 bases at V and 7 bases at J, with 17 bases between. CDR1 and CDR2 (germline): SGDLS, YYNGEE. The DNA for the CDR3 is TGTGCCAGCAGCCTTAGAGGGCCTCGAGGCGGGGAGCTGTTTTTT. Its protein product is CASSLRGPRGGELFF.

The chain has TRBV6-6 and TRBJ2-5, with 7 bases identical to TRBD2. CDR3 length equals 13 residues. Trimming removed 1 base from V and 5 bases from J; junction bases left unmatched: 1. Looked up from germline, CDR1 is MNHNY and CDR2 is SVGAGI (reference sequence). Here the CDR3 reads CASSYWEGETQYF. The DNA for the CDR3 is TGTGCCAGCAGTTACTGGGAGGGGGAGACCCAGTACTTC.

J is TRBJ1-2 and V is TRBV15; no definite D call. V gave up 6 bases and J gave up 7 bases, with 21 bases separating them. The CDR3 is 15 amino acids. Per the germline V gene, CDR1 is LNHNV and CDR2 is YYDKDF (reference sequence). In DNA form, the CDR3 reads TGTGCCACCAGGAACTTGCTCGGGGAGGCCTCTGGCTACACCTTC. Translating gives CATRNLLGEASGYTF.

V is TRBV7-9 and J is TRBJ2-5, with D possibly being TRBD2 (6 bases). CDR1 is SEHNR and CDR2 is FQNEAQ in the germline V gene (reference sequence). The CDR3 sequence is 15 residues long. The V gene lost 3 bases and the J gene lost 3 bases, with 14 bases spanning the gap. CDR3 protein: CASSFSGLLKETQYF. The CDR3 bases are TGTGCCAGCAGCTTCTCCGGACTACTGAAAGAGACCCAGTACTTC.

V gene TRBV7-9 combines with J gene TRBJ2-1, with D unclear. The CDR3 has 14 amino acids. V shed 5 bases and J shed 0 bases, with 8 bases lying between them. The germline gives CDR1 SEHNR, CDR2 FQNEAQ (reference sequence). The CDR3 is CASSDKSSYNEQFF. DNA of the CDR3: TGTGCCAGCAGCGACAAGAGCTCCTACAATGAGCAGTTCTTC.

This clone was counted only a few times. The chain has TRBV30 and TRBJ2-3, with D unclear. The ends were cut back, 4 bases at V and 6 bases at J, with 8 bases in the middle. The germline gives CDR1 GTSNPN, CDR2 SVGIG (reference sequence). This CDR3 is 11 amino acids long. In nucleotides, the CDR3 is TGTGCCTGGACGTTCGGGGATACGCAGTATTTT. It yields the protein CAWTFGDTQYF.